Listed below are T cell receptor beta chains from one sample, sequenced in a study of PD-L1 blockade in urothelial cancer. This table comes from immunoSEQ multiplex PCR, and its TCRdb copy is limited to in-frame clones, with some not included. The sample lists 50,000 to 55,000 clones, around four fifths occurring once. Material: PBMCs, obtained around atezolizumab (anti-PD-L1) treatment. These receptors all come from a man aged 50-59 years with urothelial cancer. The CDR3 runs from the conserved cysteine through the conserved F or W. A D gene is named only where the DNA matches it firmly. Clone size is stated in some rows and not others, as once, few, many or a class when expanded.

TRBJ1-5	17	.	.	TRBV4-1	CASSQATGRNVDQPQHF
TRBJ2-5	16	.	TRBD2	TRBV9	CASSEKLGGAGETQYF
TRBJ2-1	16	.	TRBD2	TRBV7-9	CASSQEELAGRYEQFF
TRBJ1-2	14	.	.	TRBV7-9	CASSPGNLPPPYTF
TRBJ1-2	15	.	.	TRBV7-2	CASSLDRGSGYGYTF
TRBJ2-7	14	.	TRBD2	TRBV18	CASSPPPSGYEQYF
TRBJ2-5	16	once	.	TRBV6-5	CASSYGWTAAREAQYF
TRBJ1-2	16	.	.	TRBV6-1	CASSGGGGSLNYGYTF
TRBJ2-5	17	.	.	TRBV4-1	CASSLVPGLGRQETQYF
TRBJ2-2	13	.	.	TRBV19	CASSLNRAGELFF
TRBJ2-1	16	.	TRBD2	TRBV14	CASSLEPGLAYNEQFF
TRBJ1-2	10	.	.	TRBV20-1	CSALLYGYTF
TRBJ2-7	15	.	TRBD1	TRBV7-2	CASSLWDRGIGEQYF
TRBJ1-2	14	.	TRBD1	TRBV15	CATSRRVTGDGYTF
TRBJ2-7	12	.	.	TRBV15	CATSRVQDEQYF
TRBJ2-1	14	.	TRBD2	TRBV19	CASSGGSSQNEQFF
TRBJ1-6	15	once	TRBD1	TRBV11-2	CASSLMDRANSPLHF
TRBJ1-1	14	.	.	TRBV13	CASSPGEGHTEAFF
TRBJ2-2	15	.	TRBD1	TRBV18	CASSPLGQYTGELFF
TRBJ2-1	16	.	.	TRBV6-6	CASSYSTLQGGNEQFF
TRBJ1-1	17	once	TRBD1	TRBV7-9	CASSLVRTGTMNTEAFF
TRBJ1-1	14	.	TRBD1	TRBV2	CASSFRTGDTEAFF
TRBJ2-2	17	.	TRBD2	TRBV28	CASSLRPGLAGVGELFF
TRBJ2-3	13	.	TRBD2	TRBV2	CASRTSATDTQYF
TRBJ2-5	9	.	.	TRBV29-1	CSVAETQYF
TRBJ2-2	17	.	TRBD2	TRBV11-3	CASNLLLAGASGGELFF
TRBJ2-1	15	.	.	TRBV6-5	CASSPQSSSYNEQFF